Sequencing of this T cell receptor beta chain was carried out in a study of blood T cell repertoires in COVID-19. Study-wide background: Whether acute or convalescent, the COVID-19 samples came from the United States, Italy and Spain. The analysed material was cDNA or gDNA that came from T cells, B-cell-depleted T cells, or PBMCs.

Original methodology: From reference gene primer amplification, estimates of nucleated cell counts were derived. The data were produced by immunoSEQ multiplex PCR, yet TCRdb's version contains in-frame clones alone and is incomplete. The DNA was the basis for D and trimming; V, J and clone size are from that table. The table lists 150,000 to 200,000 clones, roughly 80% of them singletons, with roughly 17% in the top ten. The sample holds a few counts of this clone. The CDR3 loop spans 12 amino acids. Germline V lookup: CDR1 MGHDK, CDR2 SYGVNS. Trimming cost V 8 bases and J 3 bases, with 10 bases left between them.

The sequence came from a man aged 60 to 69 with active or convalescent COVID-19. The J gene is TRBJ1-2, the V gene TRBV25-1, with unresolved D. The sequenced material came from peripheral blood. The CDR3 protein is CASAGQDYGYTF. CDR3 DNA sequence: TGTGCCAGCGCTGGCCAAGACTATGGCTACACCTTC.